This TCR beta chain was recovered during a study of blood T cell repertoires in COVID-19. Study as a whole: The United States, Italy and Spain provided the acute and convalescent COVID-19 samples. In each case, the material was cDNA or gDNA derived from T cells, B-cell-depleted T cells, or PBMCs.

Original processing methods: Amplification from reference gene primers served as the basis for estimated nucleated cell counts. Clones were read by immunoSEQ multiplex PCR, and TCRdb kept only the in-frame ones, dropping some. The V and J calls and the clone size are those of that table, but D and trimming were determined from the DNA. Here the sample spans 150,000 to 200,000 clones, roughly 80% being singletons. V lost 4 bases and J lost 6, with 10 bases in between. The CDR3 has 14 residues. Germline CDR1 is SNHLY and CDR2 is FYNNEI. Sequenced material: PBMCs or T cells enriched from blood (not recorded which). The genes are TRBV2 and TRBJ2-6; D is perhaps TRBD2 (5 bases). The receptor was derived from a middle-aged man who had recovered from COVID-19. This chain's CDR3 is CASSAGEQANVLTF. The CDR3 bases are TGTGCCAGCAGTGCCGGGGAACAGGCCAACGTCCTGACTTTC.